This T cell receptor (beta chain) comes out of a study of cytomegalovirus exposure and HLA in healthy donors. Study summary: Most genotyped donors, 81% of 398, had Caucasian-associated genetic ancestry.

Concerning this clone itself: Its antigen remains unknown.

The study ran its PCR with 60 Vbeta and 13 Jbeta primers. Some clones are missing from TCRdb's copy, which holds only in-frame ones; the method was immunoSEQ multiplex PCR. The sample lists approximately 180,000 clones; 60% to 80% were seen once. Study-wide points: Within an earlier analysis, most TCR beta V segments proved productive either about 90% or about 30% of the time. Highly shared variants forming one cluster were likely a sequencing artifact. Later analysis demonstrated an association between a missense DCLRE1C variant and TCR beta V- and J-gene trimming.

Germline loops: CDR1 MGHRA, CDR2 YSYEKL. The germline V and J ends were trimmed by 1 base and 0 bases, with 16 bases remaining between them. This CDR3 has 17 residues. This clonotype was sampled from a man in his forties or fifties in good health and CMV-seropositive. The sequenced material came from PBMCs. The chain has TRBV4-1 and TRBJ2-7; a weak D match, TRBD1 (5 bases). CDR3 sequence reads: CASSQGLVTATSYEQYF. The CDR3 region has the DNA TGCGCCAGCAGCCAAGGACTCGTGACAGCAACCTCCTACGAGCAGTACTTC.